Sequencing of this T cell receptor beta chain was carried out in a study of blood T cell repertoires in COVID-19. Trimming removed 3 bases from V and 8 bases from J; junction bases left unmatched: 7. CDR1 and CDR2 (germline): SGHTS, YDEGEE. The CDR3 is made up of 15 amino acids. Followed longitudinally, the Seattle patients had been enrolled during active infection. The data were produced by immunoSEQ multiplex PCR, yet TCRdb's version contains in-frame clones alone and is incomplete. The table includes 100,000 to 150,000 clones, more than 85% detected once. Specimen: peripheral blood. The rearrangement uses TRBV5-8 and TRBJ1-6; 8 bases are shared with TRBD1. This receptor was identified in a man in his 60s with COVID-19, enrolled during active disease. The chain's CDR3 is CASSWTGKRDSPLHF. CDR3 sequence (DNA): TGTGCCAGCAGCTGGACAGGGAAGAGGGATTCACCCCTCCACTTT.